The clone carrying this T cell receptor beta chain was seen a few times. Its antigen remains unknown. A second PCR of 7 to 11 cycles used a sample-barcoded 5' primer and a J-beta primer mix. The authors tagged each cDNA molecule using a template-switch adaptor with 12 random nucleotides. Using its own MiXCR run on the 5' RACE reads, TCRdb lists one record per CDR3 protein. Seen here are 1,500,000 or so distinct CDR3 sequences, under 55% observed once, and the top ten hold approximately 4.1%. The sample comes from a study of blood T cells in healthy people across ages. Findings of the study overall: Diversity figures based on one million T cells were deemed too low.

This clonotype was sampled from a woman between 18 and 29 years old in good health. The sample taken for sequencing was blood.

CDR3 residues: CASSYSPSFSYEQYF. The CDR3 DNA reads TGTGCCAGCAGTTACTCGCCCTCCTTCTCCTACGAGCAGTACTTC. The chain is built from TRBV6-5 and TRBJ2-7; D is undetermined. CDR1 and CDR2 from the germline V gene are MNHEY and SVGAGI. This CDR3 is 15 amino acids long. V was shortened by 0 bases and J by 0 bases, with 9 bases between the two germline ends.